This TCR beta chain came from a study of T cell changes during pregnancy in multiple sclerosis. CDR3 size: 13 residues. Trimming cost V 2 bases and J 1 base, with 6 bases left between them. Germline lookup yields CDR1 SGDLS and CDR2 YYNGEE. Clones were read by immunoSEQ multiplex PCR, and TCRdb kept only the in-frame ones, dropping some. Of 45,000 to 55,000 clones listed, over 80% are singletons. The source material was CD4+ T cells from peripheral blood mononuclear cells, sampled after pregnancy. The TCR sequence derives from a female donor in good health, enrolled as a control in a pregnancy study. The V and J genes are TRBV9 and TRBJ1-1; D unclear. CDR3 region: CASSVTPNTEAFF. In DNA form, the CDR3 reads TGTGCCAGCAGCGTTACACCGAACACTGAAGCTTTCTTT.